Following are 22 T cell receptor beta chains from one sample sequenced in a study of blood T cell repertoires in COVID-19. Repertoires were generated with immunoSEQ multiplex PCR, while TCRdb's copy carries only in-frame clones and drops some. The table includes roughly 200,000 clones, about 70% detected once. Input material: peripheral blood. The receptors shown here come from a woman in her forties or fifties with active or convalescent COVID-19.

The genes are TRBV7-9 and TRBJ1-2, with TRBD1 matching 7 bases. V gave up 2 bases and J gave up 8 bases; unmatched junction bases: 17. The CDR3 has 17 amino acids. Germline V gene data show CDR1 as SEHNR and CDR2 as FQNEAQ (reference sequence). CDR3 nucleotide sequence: TGTGCCAGCAGCTTACCCAGGGGGTCCCCGCATTCCTTGGGCTACACCTTC. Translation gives CASSLPRGSPHSLGYTF.

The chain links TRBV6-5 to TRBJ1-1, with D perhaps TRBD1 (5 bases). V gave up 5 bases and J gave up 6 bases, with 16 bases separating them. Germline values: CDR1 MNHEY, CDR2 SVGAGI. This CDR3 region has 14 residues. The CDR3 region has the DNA TGTGCCAGCAGTCAACCCGACAGTTTCCCTGAAGCTTTCTTT. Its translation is CASSQPDSFPEAFF.

The CDR3 region is CASSQDRGHQPQHF. The DNA of the CDR3 is TGTGCCAGCAGCCAGGACAGGGGGCATCAGCCCCAGCATTTT. This chain uses TRBV7-9 with TRBJ1-5; 11 nucleotides line up with TRBD1. Germline V gene lookup returns CDR1 SEHNR and CDR2 FQNEAQ (reference sequence). J lost 5 bases, V lost 5 bases, and 2 bases had no gene match. The CDR3 contains 14 residues.

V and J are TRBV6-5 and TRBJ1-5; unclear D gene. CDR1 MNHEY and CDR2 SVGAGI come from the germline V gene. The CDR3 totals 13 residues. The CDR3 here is CACGDGSNQPQHF. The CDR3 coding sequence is TGTGCTTGCGGGGATGGAAGCAATCAGCCCCAGCATTTT.

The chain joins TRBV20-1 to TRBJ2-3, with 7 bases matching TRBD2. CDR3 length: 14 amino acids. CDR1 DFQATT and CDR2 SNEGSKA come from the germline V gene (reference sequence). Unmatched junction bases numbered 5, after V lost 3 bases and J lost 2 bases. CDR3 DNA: TGCAGTGCTAGTACCGGGGGGAACACAGATACGCAGTATTTT. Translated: CSASTGGNTDTQYF.

CDR3 DNA sequence: TGTGCCAGCAGCGCACGGACTAGCGGGGGGTCGGAGCAGTACTTC. Translation: CASSARTSGGSEQYF. The rearrangement uses TRBV7-9 and TRBJ2-7; 14 nucleotides agree with TRBD2. This CDR3 spans 15 amino acids. Germline assignment: CDR1 SEHNR and CDR2 FQNEAQ (reference sequence). V was pared by 5 bases and J by 7 bases, with 7 bases of the junction left unmatched.

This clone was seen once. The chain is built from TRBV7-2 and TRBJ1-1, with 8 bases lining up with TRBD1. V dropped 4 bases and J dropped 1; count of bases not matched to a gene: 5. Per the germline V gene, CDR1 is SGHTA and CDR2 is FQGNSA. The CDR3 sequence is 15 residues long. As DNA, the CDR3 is TGTGCCAGCAGCTACCGCCAGGGGGCGAACACTGAAGCTTTCTTT. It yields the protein CASSYRQGANTEAFF.

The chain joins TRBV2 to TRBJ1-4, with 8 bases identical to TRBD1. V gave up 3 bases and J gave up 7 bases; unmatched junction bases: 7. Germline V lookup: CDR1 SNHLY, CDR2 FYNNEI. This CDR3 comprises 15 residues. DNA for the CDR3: TGTGCCAGCAGTGAGGGCAGGGGGCTAGGTGAAAAACTGTTTTTT. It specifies CASSEGRGLGEKLFF.

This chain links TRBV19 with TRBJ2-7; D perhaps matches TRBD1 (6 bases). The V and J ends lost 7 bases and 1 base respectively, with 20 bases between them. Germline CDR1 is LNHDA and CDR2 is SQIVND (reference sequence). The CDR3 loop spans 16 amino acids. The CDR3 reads CASTFRGQGNSYEQYF. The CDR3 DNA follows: TGTGCCAGTACCTTTCGAGGTCAGGGGAATTCCTACGAGCAGTACTTC.

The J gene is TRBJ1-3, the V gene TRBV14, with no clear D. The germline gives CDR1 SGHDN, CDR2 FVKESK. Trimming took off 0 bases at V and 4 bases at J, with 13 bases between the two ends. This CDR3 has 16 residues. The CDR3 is CASSQDAGAGGNTIYF. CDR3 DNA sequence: TGTGCCAGCAGCCAAGATGCGGGCGCGGGAGGAAACACCATATATTTT.

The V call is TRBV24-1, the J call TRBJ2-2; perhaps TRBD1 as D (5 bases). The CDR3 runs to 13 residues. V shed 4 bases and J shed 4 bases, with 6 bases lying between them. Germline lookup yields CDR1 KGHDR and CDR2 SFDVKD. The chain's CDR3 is CATSDRVTGELFF. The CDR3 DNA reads TGTGCCACCAGTGACAGGGTCACCGGGGAGCTGTTTTTT.

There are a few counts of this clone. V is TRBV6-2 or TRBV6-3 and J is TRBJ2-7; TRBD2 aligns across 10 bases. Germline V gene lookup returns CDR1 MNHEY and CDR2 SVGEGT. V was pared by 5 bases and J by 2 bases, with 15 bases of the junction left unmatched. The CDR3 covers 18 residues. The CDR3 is CASSPPRVAGGLAYEQYF. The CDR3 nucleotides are TGTGCCAGCAGTCCACCGCGGGTAGCGGGAGGTCTTGCCTACGAGCAGTACTTC.

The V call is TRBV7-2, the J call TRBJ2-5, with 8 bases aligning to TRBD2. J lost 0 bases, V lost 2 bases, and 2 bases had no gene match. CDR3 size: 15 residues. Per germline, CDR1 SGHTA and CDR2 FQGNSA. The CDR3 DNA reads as TGTGCCAGCAGCTTACAGCGGGGGAACCAAGAGACCCAGTACTTC. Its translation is CASSLQRGNQETQYF.

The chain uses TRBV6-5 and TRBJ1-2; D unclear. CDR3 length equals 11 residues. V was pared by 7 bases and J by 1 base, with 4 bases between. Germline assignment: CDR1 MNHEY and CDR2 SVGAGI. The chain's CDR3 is CASTVNYGYTF. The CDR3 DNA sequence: TGTGCCAGCACTGTTAACTATGGCTACACCTTC.

The CDR3 nucleotides are TGTGCCAGTAGGACAATGGGGGGAGAGACCCAGTACTTC. It encodes CASRTMGGETQYF. The V call is TRBV19, the J call TRBJ2-5; TRBD2 might be the D (6 bases). In germline, CDR1 is LNHDA, CDR2 SQIVND (reference sequence). This CDR3 region has 13 residues. Trimming took 6 bases from V and 4 from J, leaving 12 bases between them. The whole variable domain, remainder taken from reference TRBV19 and TRBJ2-5, is DGGITQSPKYLFRKEGQNVTLSCEQNLNHDAMYWYRQDPGQGLRLIYYSQIVNDFQKGDIAEGYSVSREKKESFPLTVTSAQKNPTAFYLCASRTMGGETQYFGPGTRLLVL.

This chain's CDR3 is CATSDTGQVSGYTF. The DNA of the CDR3 is TGTGCCACCAGTGATACGGGACAGGTGAGTGGCTACACCTTC. The chain is built from TRBV24-1 and TRBJ1-2, with 8 positions matching TRBD1. Per germline, CDR1 KGHDR and CDR2 SFDVKD. The CDR3 runs 14 residues. Trimming removed 3 bases from V and 7 bases from J; junction bases left unmatched: 6.

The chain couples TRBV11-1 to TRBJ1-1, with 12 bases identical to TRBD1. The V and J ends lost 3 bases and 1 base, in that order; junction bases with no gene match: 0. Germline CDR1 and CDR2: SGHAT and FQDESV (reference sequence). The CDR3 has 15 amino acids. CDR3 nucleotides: TGTGCCAGCAGCTTGGGACAGGGGGCGAACACTGAAGCTTTCTTT. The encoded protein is CASSLGQGANTEAFF. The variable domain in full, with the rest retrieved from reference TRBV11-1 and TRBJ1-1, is EAEVAQSPRYKITEKSQAVAFWCDPISGHATLYWYRQILGQGPELLVQFQDESVVDDSQLPKDRFSAERLKGVDSTLKIQPAELGDSAMYLCASSLGQGANTEAFFGQGTRLTVV.

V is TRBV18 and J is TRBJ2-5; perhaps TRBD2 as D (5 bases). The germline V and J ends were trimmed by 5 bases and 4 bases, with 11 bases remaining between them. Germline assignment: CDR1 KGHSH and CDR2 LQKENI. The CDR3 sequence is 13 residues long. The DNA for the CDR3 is TGTGCCAGCTCAATCAGCGGTGGAGAGACCCAGTACTTC. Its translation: CASSISGGETQYF. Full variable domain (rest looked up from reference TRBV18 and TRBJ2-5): NAGVMQNPRHLVRRRGQEARLRCSPMKGHSHVYWYRQLPEEGLKFMVYLQKENIIDESGMPKERFSAEFPKEGPSILRIQQVVRGDSAAYFCASSISGGETQYFGPGTRLLVL.

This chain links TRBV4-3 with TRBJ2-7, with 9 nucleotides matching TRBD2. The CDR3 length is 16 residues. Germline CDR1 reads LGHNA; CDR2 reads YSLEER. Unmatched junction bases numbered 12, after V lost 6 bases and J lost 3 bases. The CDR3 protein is CASSPSTAGGLYEQYF. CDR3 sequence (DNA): TGCGCCAGCAGTCCTTCGACGGCGGGGGGGCTCTACGAGCAGTACTTC.

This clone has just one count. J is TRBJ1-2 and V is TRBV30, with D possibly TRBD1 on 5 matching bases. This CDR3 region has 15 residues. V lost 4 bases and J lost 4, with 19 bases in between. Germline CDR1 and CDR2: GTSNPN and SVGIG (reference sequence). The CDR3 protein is CAWTSIGGTVYGYTF. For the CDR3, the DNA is TGTGCCTGGACCTCAATCGGGGGGACGGTCTATGGCTACACCTTC. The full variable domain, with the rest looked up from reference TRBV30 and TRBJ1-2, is SQTIHQWPATLVQPVGSPLSLECTVEGTSNPNLYWYRQAAGRGLQLLFYSVGIGQISSEVPQNLSASRPQDRQFILSSKKLLLSDSGFYLCAWTSIGGTVYGYTFGSGTRLTVV.

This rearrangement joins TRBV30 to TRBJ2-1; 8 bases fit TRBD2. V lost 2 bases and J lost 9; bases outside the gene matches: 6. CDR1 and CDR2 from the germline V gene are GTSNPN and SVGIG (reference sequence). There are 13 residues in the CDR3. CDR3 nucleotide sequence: TGTGCCTGGAGTCGCGGGGGGTCAGGTGAGCAGTTCTTC. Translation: CAWSRGGSGEQFF.

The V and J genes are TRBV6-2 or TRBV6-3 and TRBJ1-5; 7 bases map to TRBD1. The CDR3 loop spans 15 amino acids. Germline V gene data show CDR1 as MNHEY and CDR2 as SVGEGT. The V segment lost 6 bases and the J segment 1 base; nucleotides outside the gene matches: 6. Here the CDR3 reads CASSSPGQSNQPQHF. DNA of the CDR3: TGTGCCAGCAGCTCTCCGGGACAGAGCAATCAGCCCCAGCATTTT.